A selection of T cell receptor beta chains follows, all from one sample in a study of T-cell reconstitution after alpha-beta-depleted transplantation in children. TCRdb redid the calling of the PCR reads with MiXCR, one entry per CDR3 protein. The repertoire holds 490,000 or so distinct CDR3 sequences, with roughly an eighth as singletons. Sample: PBMCs from the stem cell graft donor, taken from the stem cell graft. The receptors originated from a human donor who donated a stem cell graft to a child with combined immunodeficiency. The CDR3 runs from the conserved cysteine through the conserved F or W. A D gene is named only where the DNA matches it firmly. Clone size, where shown, is once, few, many, or a class for clones that have expanded.

v_gene: TRBV6-1
j_gene: TRBJ2-3
abundance: many
d_gene: -
CDR3aa: CASRRQGTGTDTQYF
CDR3nt: TGTGCCAGCAGACGGCAGGGTACGGGGACAGATACGCAGTATTTT

v_gene: TRBV30
j_gene: TRBJ2-2
abundance: few
d_gene: -
CDR3aa: CAWSVPENTGELFF
CDR3nt: TGTGCCTGGAGTGTACCGGAGAACACCGGGGAGCTGTTTTTT

v_gene: TRBV28
j_gene: TRBJ1-1
abundance: few
d_gene: -
CDR3aa: CASSFFRGNTEAFF
CDR3nt: TGTGCCAGCAGTTTTTTCCGGGGAAACACTGAAGCTTTCTTT

v_gene: TRBV2
j_gene: TRBJ2-1
abundance: -
d_gene: -
CDR3aa: CATATGREQFF
CDR3nt: TGTGCCACCGCGACTGGTAGAGAGCAGTTCTTC

v_gene: TRBV5-6
j_gene: TRBJ2-3
abundance: many
d_gene: -
CDR3aa: CASSLGATSTDTQYF
CDR3nt: TGTGCCAGCAGCTTAGGGGCCACGAGCACAGATACGCAGTATTTT

v_gene: TRBV6-2/TRBV6-3
j_gene: TRBJ2-7
abundance: few
d_gene: -
CDR3aa: CASSPDSLGLYEQYF
CDR3nt: TGTGCCAGCAGTCCGGACAGCCTGGGGTTATACGAGCAGTACTTC

v_gene: TRBV15
j_gene: TRBJ2-7
abundance: many
d_gene: -
CDR3aa: CATSRDSEGGNEQYF
CDR3nt: TGTGCCACCAGCAGAGATAGCGAGGGGGGCAACGAGCAGTACTTC

v_gene: TRBV6-2/TRBV6-3
j_gene: TRBJ2-1
abundance: many
d_gene: TRBD1
CDR3aa: CASSYSMSRGRINEQFF
CDR3nt: TGTGCCAGCAGTTACTCGATGTCCAGGGGGCGGATCAATGAGCAGTTCTTC

v_gene: TRBV28
j_gene: TRBJ1-4
abundance: few
d_gene: -
CDR3aa: CASSFRLPTNEKLFF
CDR3nt: TGTGCCAGCAGTTTCAGGTTACCAACTAATGAAAAACTGTTTTTT

v_gene: TRBV24-1
j_gene: TRBJ2-2
abundance: -
d_gene: TRBD1
CDR3aa: CATSDLGVDRANTGELFF
CDR3nt: TGTGCCACCAGTGATTTGGGGGTTGACAGGGCTAACACCGGGGAGCTGTTTTTT

v_gene: TRBV6-1
j_gene: TRBJ1-5
abundance: -
d_gene: -
CDR3aa: CASSEVVGSNQPQHF
CDR3nt: TGTGCCAGCAGTGAGGTGGTCGGATCAAATCAGCCCCAGCATTTT

v_gene: TRBV7-3
j_gene: TRBJ2-3
abundance: -
d_gene: -
CDR3aa: CASSLGTPRDTQYF
CDR3nt: TGTGCCAGCAGCTTGGGGACCCCCCGAGATACGCAGTATTTT

v_gene: TRBV4-3
j_gene: TRBJ2-7
abundance: many
d_gene: -
CDR3aa: CASSLDRSLEQYF
CDR3nt: TGCGCCAGCAGCCTAGACAGGTCCCTCGAGCAGTACTTC

v_gene: TRBV20-1
j_gene: TRBJ2-3
abundance: few
d_gene: TRBD1
CDR3aa: CSARGTGDTDTQYF
CDR3nt: TGCAGTGCTAGAGGAACAGGGGACACAGATACGCAGTATTTT

v_gene: TRBV30
j_gene: TRBJ2-7
abundance: many
d_gene: TRBD2
CDR3aa: CAWSMTSRVNEQYF
CDR3nt: TGTGCCTGGAGTATGACTAGCCGTGTCAACGAGCAGTACTTC

v_gene: TRBV6-1
j_gene: TRBJ2-4
abundance: few
d_gene: TRBD1
CDR3aa: CASRTGTGLNIQYF
CDR3nt: TGTGCCAGCAGGACCGGGACAGGGTTAAACATTCAGTACTTC

v_gene: TRBV5-1
j_gene: TRBJ2-5
abundance: few
d_gene: -
CDR3aa: CASSLGAGVTQETQYF
CDR3nt: TGCGCCAGCAGCTTGGGGGCAGGGGTGACCCAAGAGACCCAGTACTTC

v_gene: TRBV15
j_gene: TRBJ2-3
abundance: few
d_gene: -
CDR3aa: CATSKDIRTDTQYF
CDR3nt: TGTGCCACCAGCAAGGACATTCGCACAGATACGCAGTATTTT

v_gene: TRBV20-1
j_gene: TRBJ1-6
abundance: -
d_gene: TRBD1
CDR3aa: CSAVDRLLSPLHF
CDR3nt: TGCAGTGCTGTGGACAGGTTACTTTCACCCCTCCACTTT

v_gene: TRBV12-3/TRBV12-4
j_gene: TRBJ2-7
abundance: -
d_gene: -
CDR3aa: CASSTNRVYEQYF
CDR3nt: TGTGCCAGCAGTACTAACAGGGTCTACGAGCAGTACTTC

v_gene: TRBV24-1
j_gene: TRBJ2-1
abundance: many
d_gene: -
CDR3aa: CATLGSSYNEQFF
CDR3nt: TGTGCCACACTAGGAAGCTCCTACAATGAGCAGTTCTTC

v_gene: TRBV7-6
j_gene: TRBJ2-7
abundance: -
d_gene: TRBD2
CDR3aa: CASSLGSGVSSYEQYF
CDR3nt: TGTGCCAGCAGCTTAGGTAGCGGGGTAAGCTCCTACGAGCAGTACTTC

v_gene: TRBV3-1
j_gene: TRBJ2-3
abundance: few
d_gene: TRBD2
CDR3aa: CASSLGLLLLDTQYF
CDR3nt: TGTGCCAGCAGCTTGGGACTACTCCTTTTAGATACGCAGTATTTT

v_gene: TRBV7-3
j_gene: TRBJ2-2
abundance: once
d_gene: -
CDR3aa: CASSLRPGVNTGELFF
CDR3nt: TGTGCCAGCAGCTTAAGGCCGGGGGTAAACACCGGGGAGCTGTTTTTT

v_gene: TRBV2
j_gene: TRBJ2-1
abundance: -
d_gene: TRBD2
CDR3aa: CASSVLSGRISEQFF
CDR3nt: TGTGCCAGCAGTGTACTTAGCGGGAGAATAAGTGAGCAGTTCTTC

v_gene: TRBV6-2/TRBV6-3
j_gene: TRBJ2-7
abundance: -
d_gene: -
CDR3aa: CASSYFGAATYEQYF
CDR3nt: TGTGCCAGCAGTTATTTTGGAGCGGCAACCTACGAGCAGTACTTC

v_gene: TRBV5-1
j_gene: TRBJ1-2
abundance: few
d_gene: -
CDR3aa: CASSPGGGYTF
CDR3nt: TGCGCCAGCAGCCCGGGAGGCGGCTACACCTTC

v_gene: TRBV12-5
j_gene: TRBJ1-1
abundance: many
d_gene: TRBD1
CDR3aa: CASGLAGTGRTEAFF
CDR3nt: TGTGCTAGTGGTTTGGCAGGGACAGGGCGGACTGAAGCTTTCTTT

v_gene: TRBV4-3
j_gene: TRBJ2-5
abundance: few
d_gene: TRBD2
CDR3aa: CASSQGGGLQETQYF
CDR3nt: TGCGCCAGCAGCCAAGGGGGGGGACTCCAAGAGACCCAGTACTTC

v_gene: TRBV9
j_gene: TRBJ2-5
abundance: few
d_gene: -
CDR3aa: CASSVGAADSQETQYF
CDR3nt: TGTGCCAGCAGCGTAGGGGCCGCTGATTCTCAAGAGACCCAGTACTTC

v_gene: TRBV12-5
j_gene: TRBJ2-3
abundance: -
d_gene: TRBD2
CDR3aa: CASGLGTRYKDTQYF
CDR3nt: TGTGCTAGTGGTCTAGGGACTAGGTATAAAGATACGCAGTATTTT

v_gene: TRBV5-1
j_gene: TRBJ2-1
abundance: few
d_gene: TRBD1
CDR3aa: CASSFGQGGNEQFF
CDR3nt: TGCGCCAGCAGCTTCGGACAGGGTGGTAATGAGCAGTTCTTC

v_gene: TRBV20-1
j_gene: TRBJ2-1
abundance: -
d_gene: -
CDR3aa: CSASRGSYNEQFF
CDR3nt: TGCAGTGCTAGTCGGGGGTCCTACAATGAGCAGTTCTTC

v_gene: TRBV20-1
j_gene: TRBJ2-1
abundance: many
d_gene: -
CDR3aa: CRRDYNEQFF
CDR3nt: TGCAGGCGGGACTACAATGAGCAGTTCTTC

v_gene: TRBV20-1
j_gene: TRBJ2-7
abundance: -
d_gene: -
CDR3aa: CSARVDAPQLPHEQYF
CDR3nt: TGCAGTGCTAGAGTTGACGCTCCACAACTACCCCACGAGCAGTACTTC

v_gene: TRBV4-3
j_gene: TRBJ2-3
abundance: many
d_gene: TRBD1
CDR3aa: CASSQAGQYTTDTQYF
CDR3nt: TGCGCCAGCAGCCAAGCGGGACAGTATACCACAGATACGCAGTATTTT

v_gene: TRBV11-2
j_gene: TRBJ2-4
abundance: many
d_gene: TRBD2
CDR3aa: CASSLLAGIPRGSEDIQYF
CDR3nt: TGTGCCAGCAGCTTACTAGCGGGGATACCACGAGGGAGTGAGGACATTCAGTACTTC

v_gene: TRBV27
j_gene: TRBJ2-7
abundance: many
d_gene: TRBD2
CDR3aa: CASSLTGTRPEQYF
CDR3nt: TGTGCCAGCAGTCTTACCGGGACTAGACCCGAGCAGTACTTC

v_gene: TRBV5-1
j_gene: TRBJ1-5
abundance: -
d_gene: TRBD1
CDR3aa: CASSLEGGENQPQHF
CDR3nt: TGCGCCAGCAGCTTGGAAGGGGGCGAAAATCAGCCCCAGCATTTT

v_gene: TRBV19
j_gene: TRBJ1-4
abundance: -
d_gene: TRBD1
CDR3aa: CASSIREGTGKWKLFF
CDR3nt: TGTGCCAGTAGTATCCGGGAAGGGACAGGGAAGTGGAAACTGTTTTTT

v_gene: TRBV12-3/TRBV12-4
j_gene: TRBJ2-7
abundance: -
d_gene: -
CDR3aa: CASSLLGQGRSYEQYF
CDR3nt: TGTGCCAGCAGTTTATTGGGGCAGGGAAGATCCTACGAGCAGTACTTC

v_gene: TRBV6-5
j_gene: TRBJ1-5
abundance: few
d_gene: -
CDR3aa: CASRPTGFSNQPQHF
CDR3nt: TGTGCCAGCAGACCCACAGGGTTCAGCAATCAGCCCCAGCATTTT

v_gene: TRBV25-1
j_gene: TRBJ2-7
abundance: few
d_gene: TRBD1
CDR3aa: CASRTSGTAAYEQYF
CDR3nt: TGTGCCAGCAGGACCTCCGGGACAGCCGCCTACGAGCAGTACTTC

v_gene: TRBV3-1
j_gene: TRBJ2-7
abundance: few
d_gene: -
CDR3aa: CASSQDLGRPAEQYF
CDR3nt: TGTGCCAGCAGCCAAGATTTGGGCAGGCCGGCCGAGCAGTACTTC

v_gene: TRBV12-3/TRBV12-4
j_gene: TRBJ2-3
abundance: few
d_gene: TRBD1
CDR3aa: CASSYRGPTDTQYF
CDR3nt: TGTGCCAGCAGTTACAGGGGGCCCACAGATACGCAGTATTTT

v_gene: TRBV5-6
j_gene: TRBJ2-5
abundance: many
d_gene: -
CDR3aa: CASSSFETQYF
CDR3nt: TGTGCCAGCAGCTCCTTTGAGACCCAGTACTTC

v_gene: TRBV12-3/TRBV12-4
j_gene: TRBJ2-3
abundance: -
d_gene: TRBD2
CDR3aa: CASSFRAGGSDTQYF
CDR3nt: TGTGCCAGCAGTTTCAGAGCGGGGGGCTCAGATACGCAGTATTTT

v_gene: TRBV12-3/TRBV12-4
j_gene: TRBJ1-1
abundance: few
d_gene: TRBD1
CDR3aa: CASSFLWQGANRAFF
CDR3nt: TGTGCCAGCAGTTTTCTTTGGCAGGGGGCGAATAGGGCTTTCTTT